Ten or more counts support the clone carrying this TCR beta chain. From 2 million PBMCs stored at -80 C, the unsorted libraries were generated. The V gene's germline CDR1 is MRHNA and CDR2 SNTAGT. The CDR3 covers 13 residues. V lost 10 bases to trimming and J lost 5 bases; unmatched junction nucleotides: 9. The entry originates in a study of neurological immune-mediated disorders. TCRdb independently ran MiXCR on the 5' RACE reads; one entry per CDR3 protein. The sample carries 48,000 or so distinct CDR3 sequences, over 9% recorded once. The sequencing sample was made of PBMCs. This TCR was sampled from a woman in her thirties or forties with HTLV-1-associated myelopathy (HAM/TSP). The chain recombines TRBV6-4 with TRBJ2-7; 9 nucleotides agree with TRBD1. CDR3 residues: CAIQGAYKDEQYF. As DNA, the CDR3 is TGTGCCATACAGGGGGCGTACAAGGACGAGCAGTACTTC.